This T cell receptor (beta chain) stems from a study of blood T cells in healthy people across ages. About the study: For every two T cells, template switching captured about one barcoded beta molecule. Broader study findings: Relative to aged donors, long-lived donors carried more naive CD4+ cells and displayed higher diversity.

V lost 0 bases, J lost 3 bases, and 2 bases lay in between. The CDR3 is made up of 13 amino acids. In germline, CDR1 is LNHNV, CDR2 YYDKDF (reference sequence). It was with a sample-barcoded 5' primer and a J-beta primer mix that a second PCR of about 6 to 12 cycles was run. Individual samples furnished no less than 3 million CDR3-containing paired-end reads apiece. One entry per CDR3 protein, called by TCRdb with MiXCR from the 5' RACE reads. The repertoire consists of about 1.8 million distinct CDR3 sequences, with roughly 49% occurring once and the leading ten covering approximately 2%. Donors were healthy Caucasian individuals from Russia aged roughly 6 to 95. Concerning this clonotype: Its specificity is unknown.

Sequenced input: blood. The clonotype was recovered from a woman in her 40s in good health. The rearrangement joins TRBV15 to TRBJ2-2, with D hard to call. Written as DNA, the CDR3 is TGTGCCACCAGCAGAGATCACACCGGGGAGCTGTTTTTT. It translates to CATSRDHTGELFF.